The T cell receptor (beta chain) under discussion was sequenced for a study of graft-versus-host responses after intestinal transplantation. Study-wide context: Once they had received anti-thymocyte globulin induction, all recipients took tacrolimus and steroids for about 3 years.

Sequencing used immunoSEQ multiplex PCR; TCRdb keeps in-frame clones, though not all of them. The table records roughly 100,000 clones, over 85% of them present only once. As for this clone: Its target is unknown.

Unmatched junction bases numbered 9, after V lost 5 bases and J lost 8 bases. The CDR3 has 15 residues. CDR1 and CDR2 (germline): LNHNV, YYDKDF (reference sequence). Sequencing used unstimulated CD8+ T cells sorted from spleen or lymph node cells, obtained before intestinal transplant. This sequence was found in a human donor who received an intestinal transplant. The gene calls are TRBV15 and TRBJ2-1; TRBD1 agrees at 10 bases. The CDR3 sequence is CATSPRQGASDEQFF. DNA of the CDR3: TGTGCCACCAGCCCTCGACAGGGGGCTTCGGATGAGCAGTTCTTC.